The next 11 T cell receptor beta chains were all read from a single sample in a study of blood T cell repertoires in COVID-19. This table comes from immunoSEQ multiplex PCR, and its TCRdb copy is limited to in-frame clones, with some not included. The table shows approximately 74,000 clones, with 85% to 90% occurring only once. Sequenced sample: peripheral blood. These receptors originate from a woman older than 75 with active or convalescent COVID-19.

This clone has just one count. The V and J genes are TRBV11-1 and TRBJ2-2, with 7 bases lining up with TRBD2. The CDR3 has 16 amino acids. The J segment lost 0 bases and the V segment lost 5 bases, leaving 6 bases of the junction unmatched. Per the germline V gene, CDR1 is SGHAT and CDR2 is FQDESV (reference sequence). The CDR3: CASSPFSGANTGELFF. The CDR3 region has the DNA TGTGCCAGCAGCCCTTTCAGCGGGGCGAACACCGGGGAGCTGTTTTTT.

V gene TRBV7-2 combines with J gene TRBJ2-3; D is undetermined. The length of the CDR3 is 14 residues. Per germline, CDR1 SGHTA and CDR2 FQGNSA. The germline V and J ends were trimmed by 1 base and 10 bases, with 15 bases remaining between them. The CDR3 nucleotides are TGTGCCAGCAGCTTAGGCCCCCTCGGTTTGGCGCAGTATTTT. As protein: CASSLGPLGLAQYF.

Only a few counts were recorded for this clone. The rearrangement uses TRBV6-5 and TRBJ1-1; 9 bases are shared with TRBD1. The germline gives CDR1 MNHEY, CDR2 SVGAGI. J gave up 4 bases and V 4 bases, and 1 base lay outside the gene matches. The CDR3 has 13 amino acids. The chain's CDR3 is CASSLQGATEAFF. The CDR3 nucleotides read TGTGCCAGCAGTTTACAGGGGGCCACTGAAGCTTTCTTT.

The rearrangement links TRBV5-4 to TRBJ2-7; 13 bases match TRBD2. Germline CDR1 SGHNT, CDR2 YYREEE (reference sequence). This CDR3 is 16 amino acids long. The V and J ends lost 4 bases and 5 bases, in that order; junction bases with no gene match: 9. CDR3 sequence reads: CASSRRTSGSVDEQYF. CDR3 coding DNA: TGTGCCAGCAGCCGCAGGACTAGCGGGAGTGTAGACGAGCAGTACTTC.

The genes are TRBV11-2 and TRBJ1-6; 8 bases align to TRBD1. Germline V lookup: CDR1 SGHAT, CDR2 FQNNGV. Trimming removed 2 bases from V and 4 bases from J; junction bases left unmatched: 1. This CDR3 is built from 15 residues. DNA for the CDR3: TGTGCCAGCAGCTTACAGGGGGCATATAATTCACCCCTCCACTTT. This codes for CASSLQGAYNSPLHF.

The V gene is TRBV6-6, the J gene TRBJ1-5; maybe TRBD1 (6 bases). V was trimmed by 1 base and J by 1 base, leaving 8 bases between them. The V gene's germline CDR1 is MNHNY and CDR2 SVGAGI (reference sequence). The CDR3 is 15 amino acids. CDR3 nucleotide sequence: TGTGCCAGCAGTTACTACAGGGTCAGCAATCAGCCCCAGCATTTT. This gives the protein CASSYYRVSNQPQHF.

V usage is TRBV7-2 and J usage is TRBJ2-7; TRBD1 aligns across 8 bases. The germline gives CDR1 SGHTA, CDR2 FQGNSA. With 8 bases clipped from V and 5 bases from J, the junction kept 11 bases outside the gene matches. The CDR3 has 14 amino acids. The DNA for the CDR3 is TGTGCCAGCCGACTCCGGGACAGGTCCCACGAGCAGTACTTC. Its protein is CASRLRDRSHEQYF. The full variable domain, completed using reference TRBV7-2 and TRBJ2-7, is GAGVSQSPSNKVTEKGKDVELRCDPISGHTALYWYRQSLGQGLEFLIYFQGNSAPDKSGLPSDRFSAERTGGSVSTLTIQRTQQEDSAVYLCASRLRDRSHEQYFGPGTRLTVT.

This clone was seen only once. The chain couples TRBV19 to TRBJ2-2; possibly TRBD1 for D (5 bases). CDR1 is LNHDA and CDR2 is SQIVND in the germline V gene (reference sequence). V dropped 2 bases and J dropped 1 base, with 8 bases sitting between them. The CDR3 spans 15 residues. CDR3 amino acids: CASSISTGNTGELFF. Here the CDR3 DNA reads TGTGCCAGTAGTATAAGTACAGGGAACACCGGGGAGCTGTTTTTT. The variable domain in full, with the rest retrieved from reference TRBV19 and TRBJ2-2, is DGGITQSPKYLFRKEGQNVTLSCEQNLNHDAMYWYRQDPGQGLRLIYYSQIVNDFQKGDIAEGYSVSREKKESFPLTVTSAQKNPTAFYLCASSISTGNTGELFFGEGSRLTVL.

The rearrangement joins TRBV6-5 to TRBJ1-2, with 8 bases fitting TRBD1. V was clipped by 6 bases and J by 4 bases; unmatched bases: 4. CDR3 size: 13 residues. In germline, CDR1 is MNHEY, CDR2 SVGAGI. The DNA for the CDR3 is TGTGCCAGCAGGCTTACAGGGGGCTATGGCTACACCTTC. Translated: CASRLTGGYGYTF.

This chain links TRBV7-2 with TRBJ2-3, with 9 bases fitting TRBD2. After removal of 1 base from V and 4 bases from J, the junction contained 6 bases not matched to a gene. Germline-derived CDR1 and CDR2 are SGHTA and FQGNSA. CDR3 size: 16 residues. CDR3 DNA sequence: TGTGCCAGCAGCTTAGTGGGCGGGGGGGCCGCAGATACGCAGTATTTT. Encoded protein: CASSLVGGGAADTQYF.

This clone turned up a few times. The rearrangement links TRBV29-1 to TRBJ1-1; 7 nucleotides match TRBD1. The V segment lost 7 bases and the J segment 0 bases; nucleotides outside the gene matches: 5. The germline CDR1 and CDR2 sequences are SQVTM and ANQGSEA. CDR3 length: 13 amino acids. CDR3 DNA sequence: TGCAGCGGACAGGGCTACTTGAACACTGAAGCTTTCTTT. Translating it yields CSGQGYLNTEAFF.